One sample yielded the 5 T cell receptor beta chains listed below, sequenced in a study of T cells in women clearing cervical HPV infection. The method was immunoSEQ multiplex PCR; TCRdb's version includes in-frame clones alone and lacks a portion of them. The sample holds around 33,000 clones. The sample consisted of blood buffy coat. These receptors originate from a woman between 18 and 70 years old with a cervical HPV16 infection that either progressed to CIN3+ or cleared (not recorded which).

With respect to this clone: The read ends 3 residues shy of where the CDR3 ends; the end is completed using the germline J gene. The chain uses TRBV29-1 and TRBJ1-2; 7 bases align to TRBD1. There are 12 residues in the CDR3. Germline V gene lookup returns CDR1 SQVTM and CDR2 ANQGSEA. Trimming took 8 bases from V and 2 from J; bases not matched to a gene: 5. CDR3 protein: CSPWDSNYGYTF. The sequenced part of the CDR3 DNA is TGCAGCCCGTGGGACAGCAACTATGGC.

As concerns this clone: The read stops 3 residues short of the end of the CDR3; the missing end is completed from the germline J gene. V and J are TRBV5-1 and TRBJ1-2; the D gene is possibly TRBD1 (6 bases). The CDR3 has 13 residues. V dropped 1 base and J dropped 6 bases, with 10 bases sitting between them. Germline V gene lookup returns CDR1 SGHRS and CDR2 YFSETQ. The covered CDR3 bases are TGCGCCAGCAGCTTGAATGAGGGGGATGGC. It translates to CASSLNEGDG. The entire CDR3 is CASSLNEGDGYTF.

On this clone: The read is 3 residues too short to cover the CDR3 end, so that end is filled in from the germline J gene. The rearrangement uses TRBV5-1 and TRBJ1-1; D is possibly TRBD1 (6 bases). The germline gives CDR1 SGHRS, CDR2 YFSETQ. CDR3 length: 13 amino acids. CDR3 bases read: TGCGCCAGCAGCTTGGGGGGGCCCACCGAA. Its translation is CASSLGGPTE. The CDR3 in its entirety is CASSLGGPTEAFF.

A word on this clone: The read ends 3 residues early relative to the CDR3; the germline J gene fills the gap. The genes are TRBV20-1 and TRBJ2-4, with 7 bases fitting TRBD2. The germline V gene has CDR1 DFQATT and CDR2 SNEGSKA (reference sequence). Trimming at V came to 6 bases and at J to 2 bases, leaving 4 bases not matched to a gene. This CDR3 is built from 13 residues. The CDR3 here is CSAGSGTKNIQYF. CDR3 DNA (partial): TGCAGTGCAGGGAGCGGGACCAAAAACATT.

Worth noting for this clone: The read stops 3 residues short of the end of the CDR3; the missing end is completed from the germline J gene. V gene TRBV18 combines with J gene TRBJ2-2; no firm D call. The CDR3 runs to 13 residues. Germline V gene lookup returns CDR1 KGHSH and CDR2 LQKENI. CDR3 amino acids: CASSQGLNEKLFF. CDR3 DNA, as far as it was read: TGTGCCAGCTCACAGGGTCTCAATGAAAAG.